One and the same sample provided the 6 T cell receptor beta chains below, sequenced in a study of T cells in localized non-small cell lung cancer. This table comes from immunoSEQ multiplex PCR, and its TCRdb copy is limited to in-frame clones, with some not included. The sample gives 70,000 to 80,000 clones, roughly 91% of which show up once; roughly 20% is in the top ten. The input for sequencing was peripheral blood, taken before any cancer treatment. These receptors came from a woman between 35 and 70 years old with stage I squamous cell lung carcinoma.

The chain employs TRBV6-5 and TRBJ1-3; D ambiguous. The V and J ends lost 0 bases and 8 bases respectively, with 8 bases between them. The CDR3 runs to 13 residues. Germline loops: CDR1 MNHEY, CDR2 SVGAGI. CDR3 coding DNA: TGTGCCAGCAGTTACTCACCCAAGGACACCATATATTTT. Translating gives CASSYSPKDTIYF.

This sequence joins TRBV2 and TRBJ1-5; maybe TRBD1 (5 bases). The CDR3 has 14 residues. Per the germline V gene, CDR1 is SNHLY and CDR2 is FYNNEI. Trimming removed 1 base from V and 5 bases from J, with 9 bases in between. The CDR3 spells CASSEEGDHQPQHF. Here the CDR3 DNA reads TGTGCCAGCAGTGAAGAAGGGGATCATCAGCCCCAGCATTTT.

The CDR3 DNA follows: TGTGCCAGCAGCGTTCTACAAGGGACTGAAGCTTTCTTT. This translates into CASSVLQGTEAFF. The V call is TRBV2, the J call TRBJ1-1, with unresolved D. From germline, CDR1 is SNHLY and CDR2 FYNNEI. Trimming took 6 bases from V and 5 from J, leaving 13 bases between them. The CDR3 is 13 amino acids.

The chain combines TRBV13 with TRBJ2-7, with TRBD2 matching over 11 bases. CDR1 is PRHDT, CDR2 FYEKMQ, per germline (reference sequence). V was pared by 1 base and J by 6 bases, with 2 bases of the junction left unmatched. CDR3 length equals 14 residues. CDR3 region: CASSLVAGGFEQYF. The CDR3 bases are TGTGCCAGCAGCTTAGTAGCGGGGGGGTTCGAGCAGTACTTC.

The V and J genes are TRBV6-6 and TRBJ2-7; D is undetermined. Deletions cut 5 bases from V and 2 bases from J, with 19 bases between. The CDR3 loop spans 16 amino acids. Germline loops: CDR1 MNHNY, CDR2 SVGAGI (reference sequence). The CDR3: CASSPINLTPTYEQYF. The CDR3 DNA is TGTGCCAGCAGTCCTATTAACCTCACCCCTACCTACGAGCAGTACTTC.

The chain joins TRBV7-9 to TRBJ2-7, with TRBD2 matching over 7 bases. Germline values: CDR1 SEHNR, CDR2 FQNEAQ (reference sequence). With V trimmed by 5 bases and J by 7 bases, 14 bases remained unmatched. This CDR3 has 15 amino acids. The CDR3 region has the DNA TGTGCCAGCAGCCCCCAGCTCCGACTAGCTGGGGAGCAGTACTTC. Its protein product is CASSPQLRLAGEQYF.